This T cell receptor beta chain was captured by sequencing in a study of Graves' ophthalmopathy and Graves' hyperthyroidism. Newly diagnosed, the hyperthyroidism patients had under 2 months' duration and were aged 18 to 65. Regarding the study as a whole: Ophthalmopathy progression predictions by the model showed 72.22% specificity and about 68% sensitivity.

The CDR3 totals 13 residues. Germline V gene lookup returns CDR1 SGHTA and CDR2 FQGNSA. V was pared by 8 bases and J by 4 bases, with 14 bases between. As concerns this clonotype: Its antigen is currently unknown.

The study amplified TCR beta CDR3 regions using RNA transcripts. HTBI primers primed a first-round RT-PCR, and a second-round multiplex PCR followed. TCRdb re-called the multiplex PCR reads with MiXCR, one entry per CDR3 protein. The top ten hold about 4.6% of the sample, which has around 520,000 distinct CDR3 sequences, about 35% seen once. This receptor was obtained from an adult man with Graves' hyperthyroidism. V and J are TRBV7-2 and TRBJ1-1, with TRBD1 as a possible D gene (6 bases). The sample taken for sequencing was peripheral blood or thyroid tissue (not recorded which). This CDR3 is CASSRVRGTEAFF. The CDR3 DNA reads TGTGCCAGCTCACGGGTCAGGGGCACTGAAGCTTTCTTT.